This T cell receptor beta chain was sequenced in a study of shared clonotypes between healthy human individuals. The wider study: The plates for each donor numbered three CD4 naive, three CD4 memory, two CD8 naive and one CD8 memory.

As to this clone: Antigen unknown.

This CDR3 spans 13 amino acids. The V gene lost 5 bases and the J gene lost 4 bases, with 10 bases spanning the gap. Germline V lookup: CDR1 SEHNR, CDR2 FQNEAQ (reference sequence). Broader study findings: Memory subsets had estimated richness that was generally smaller than that of naive subsets.

Assay runs were performed at deep level. Sequencing used immunoSEQ multiplex PCR; TCRdb keeps in-frame clones, though not all of them. The repertoire holds some 1.5 million clones, with 95% to 99% as singletons. Donors included only healthy HIV-negative adults lacking recent acute infections or vaccinations. The chain recombines TRBV7-9 with TRBJ2-3; either TRBD1 or TRBD2 may fit D (5 bases each). The sequence derives from a man aged 25-40 years in good health. Sequenced: naive CD4+ T cells sorted from blood. Subset reported: CD45RA+ positively selected. CDR3 in DNA: TGTGCCAGCAGCCATCTGGGGGCAGATACGCAGTATTTT. Protein product: CASSHLGADTQYF.